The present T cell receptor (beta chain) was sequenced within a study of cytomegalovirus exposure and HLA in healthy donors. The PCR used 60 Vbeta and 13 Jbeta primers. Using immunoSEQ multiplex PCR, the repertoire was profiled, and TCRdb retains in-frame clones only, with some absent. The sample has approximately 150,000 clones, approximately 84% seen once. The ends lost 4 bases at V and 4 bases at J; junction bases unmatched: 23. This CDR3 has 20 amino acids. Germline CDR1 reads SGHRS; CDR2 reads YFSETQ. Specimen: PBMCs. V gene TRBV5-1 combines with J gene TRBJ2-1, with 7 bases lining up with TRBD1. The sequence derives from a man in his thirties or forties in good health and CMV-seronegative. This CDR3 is CASSQKLLGRPGQIYNEQFF. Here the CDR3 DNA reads TGCGCCAGCAGCCAGAAGCTTTTAGGCCGACCGGGACAGATATACAATGAGCAGTTCTTC.